This record covers a single TCR beta chain. Methods used by the authors: Reference gene primers were amplified, and this amplification served to estimate nucleated cell counts. Sequencing was performed with immunoSEQ multiplex PCR; in TCRdb, only in-frame clones are kept and a portion is missing. From that table come the V and J calls and clone size; the DNA was used to work out D and trimming. In the table there are 200,000 to 300,000 clones, 84% of which are singletons. This sample stems from a study of blood T cell repertoires in COVID-19. The overall study: Italy, Spain and the United States were the sources of the convalescent and acute COVID-19 samples. T cells, B-cell-depleted T cells, or PBMCs supplied cDNA or gDNA.

Germline trimming cut 2 bases from V and 7 bases from J; bases unmatched to any gene: 8. The CDR3 totals 16 residues. Germline loops: CDR1 SGHTA, CDR2 FQGNSA. The sample was peripheral blood. The sequence was obtained from a woman aged 40 to 50 who had recovered from COVID-19. The chain joins TRBV7-2 to TRBJ1-4; 9 bases agree with TRBD1. CDR3 sequence (DNA): TGTGCCAGCAGCTTAATGGGACAGGGAATAGGTGAAAAACTGTTTTTT. It is translated as CASSLMGQGIGEKLFF. Full variable domain (remainder filled in from reference TRBV7-2 and TRBJ1-4): GAGVSQSPSNKVTEKGKDVELRCDPISGHTALYWYRQSLGQGLEFLIYFQGNSAPDKSGLPSDRFSAERTGGSVSTLTIQRTQQEDSAVYLCASSLMGQGIGEKLFFGSGTQLSVL.